This TCR beta chain was captured in a study of blood T cell repertoires in COVID-19. CDR3 length: 14 amino acids. The junction had 8 bases not matched to a gene; V was cut back by 5 bases and J by 5 bases. Germline V gene data show CDR1 as MDHEN and CDR2 as SYDVKM. Assay used: immunoSEQ multiplex PCR; TCRdb lists only in-frame clones, some missing. The sample gives roughly 290,000 clones, approximately 83% of which show up once; more than 3.5% is in the top ten. The gene calls are TRBV28 and TRBJ1-1, with TRBD1 matching 7 bases. This sequence was found in a woman in her twenties or thirties who had recovered from COVID-19. The source material was PBMCs or T cells enriched from blood (not recorded which). DNA for the CDR3: TGTGCCAGCAGTCCGCGGGACAGTTGGACTGAAGCTTTCTTT. Amino acid sequence: CASSPRDSWTEAFF.